This T cell receptor (beta chain) came from a study of post-analysis software for immune sequencing data. Study in general: Courses of disease covered relapsing-remitting, secondary progressive and progressive-relapsing multiple sclerosis. Findings and caveats of the study: Pronounced co-clustering by F measure was evident among identically batched samples. Multiple sclerosis patients showed significantly lower normalized Chao1 diversity than controls did. Included in a set of about 5 TRBV segments more frequent in patients than controls were TRBV5-6, TRBV5-1 and TRBV20-1.

Incorporated into the TCR beta cDNA libraries were unique molecular identifiers, which served to reduce PCR and sequencing biases. TCRdb re-called the PCR reads through MiXCR, storing one row per CDR3 protein. The top ten hold approximately 7.6% of the sample, which has a few hundred thousand distinct CDR3 sequences, approximately 38% seen once. The CDR3 sequence is 15 residues long. CDR1 is DFQATT and CDR2 is SNEGSKA in the germline V gene (reference sequence). V was trimmed by 0 bases and J by 7 bases, leaving 16 bases between them. This clonotype was counted a few times. What it binds is not known.

The genes are TRBV20-1 and TRBJ2-1; D might be TRBD2 (6 bases). The sample comprised blood. The sequence was obtained from a girl aged 2-10 years with multiple sclerosis. The CDR3 sequence: CSARDSLAPANEQFF. The CDR3 DNA reads as TGCAGTGCTAGAGATAGCCTAGCGCCTGCGAATGAGCAGTTCTTC.